Listed here are 14 T cell receptor beta chains from one sample, sequenced in a study of blood T cell repertoires in COVID-19. This table comes from immunoSEQ multiplex PCR, and its TCRdb copy is limited to in-frame clones, with some not included. The sample contains 200,000 to 300,000 clones, 86% of which appear only once. Source material: PBMCs or T cells enriched from blood (not recorded which). The receptors shown here come from a woman in her forties or fifties who had recovered from COVID-19.

The chain joins TRBV11-2 to TRBJ2-6; 7 bases are a match to TRBD1. Germline CDR1 reads SGHAT; CDR2 reads FQNNGV. Trimming cost V 3 bases and J 0 bases; bases outside gene matches: 8. This CDR3 has 18 amino acids. CDR3 sequence: CASSLWDRRNSGANVLTF. Here the CDR3 DNA reads TGTGCCAGCAGCTTGTGGGACAGAAGGAACTCTGGGGCCAACGTCCTGACTTTC.

This rearrangement joins TRBV4-1 to TRBJ2-3, with a weak D call TRBD2 (7 bases). This CDR3 is 16 amino acids long. CDR1 MGHRA and CDR2 YSYEKL come from the germline V gene. V lost 1 base, J lost 7 bases, and 18 bases lay in between. CDR3 sequence: CASSQGGGVGGNTQYF. As DNA, the CDR3 is TGCGCCAGCAGCCAAGGAGGGGGGGTCGGGGGCAATACGCAGTATTTT.

The chain combines TRBV6-5 with TRBJ1-2; D unclear. The CDR3 runs 11 residues. Per germline, CDR1 MNHEY and CDR2 SVGAGI. V shed 6 bases and J shed 10 bases, with 12 bases lying between them. This chain's CDR3 is CASSSGVVYTF. DNA for the CDR3: TGTGCCAGCAGCTCCGGGGTGGTCTACACCTTC.

The rearrangement joins TRBV6-2 or TRBV6-3 to TRBJ1-6; no clear D gene. CDR3 length: 14 residues. The V end was cut by 7 bases, the J end by 10 bases, with 17 bases between. Germline CDR1 MNHEY, CDR2 SVGEGT. CDR3 protein: CASTPLEGLSPLHF. The CDR3, as DNA: TGTGCCAGCACCCCCTTGGAGGGTCTATCACCCCTCCACTTT.

The chain uses TRBV10-3 and TRBJ2-1; D not resolved. The V gene's germline CDR1 is ENHRY and CDR2 SYGVKD. The CDR3 has 15 residues. V lost 2 bases to trimming and J lost 0 bases, with 8 bases between them. The CDR3 loop reads CAISELVSSYNEQFF. CDR3 coding DNA: TGTGCCATCAGTGAGCTAGTGAGCTCCTACAATGAGCAGTTCTTC.

The chain links TRBV7-9 to TRBJ1-4; 7 nucleotides line up with TRBD1. The CDR3 extends over 16 amino acids. Per the germline V gene, CDR1 is SEHNR and CDR2 is FQNEAQ (reference sequence). J lost 0 bases, V lost 5 bases, and 6 bases had no gene match. This chain's CDR3 is CASSRGTATTNEKLFF. The CDR3 nucleotides read TGTGCCAGCAGCCGCGGGACAGCCACAACTAATGAAAAACTGTTTTTT.

This clone was detected a few times. The V gene is TRBV19, the J gene TRBJ1-3; 8 nucleotides align to TRBD1. The V segment lost 6 bases and the J segment 3 bases; nucleotides outside the gene matches: 4. The CDR3 is made up of 14 amino acids. Germline lookup yields CDR1 LNHDA and CDR2 SQIVND (reference sequence). This CDR3 reads CASSDRGVGNTIYF. The CDR3 nucleotides are TGTGCCAGTAGCGACAGGGGAGTTGGAAACACCATATATTTT.

This clone occurred once. The chain carries TRBV15 and TRBJ2-5, with 7 bases that match TRBD1. V was pared by 0 bases and J by 5 bases, with 6 bases of the junction left unmatched. Per germline, CDR1 LNHNV and CDR2 YYDKDF (reference sequence). The CDR3 consists of 15 residues. DNA of the CDR3: TGTGCCACCAGCAGAGAACCAGGGGGTTTCGAGACCCAGTACTTC. Amino acids: CATSREPGGFETQYF. The whole variable domain, filled in from reference TRBV15 and TRBJ2-5, reads DAMVIQNPRYQVTQFGKPVTLSCSQTLNHNVMYWYQQKSSQAPKLLFHYYDKDFNNEADTPDNFQSRRPNTSFCFLDIRSPGLGDTAMYLCATSREPGGFETQYFGPGTRLLVL.

This clone was picked up one time. This chain joins TRBV18 and TRBJ2-7, with TRBD1 matching over 10 bases. V was clipped by 6 bases and J by 4 bases; unmatched bases: 6. Germline CDR1 KGHSH, CDR2 LQKENI. This CDR3 has 14 amino acids. CDR3 bases: TGTGCCAGCTCTCCAGGGACAGGGGAATACGAGCAGTACTTC. It yields the protein CASSPGTGEYEQYF.

The chain has TRBV2 and TRBJ1-2; D might be TRBD1 (5 bases). The ends were cut back, 8 bases at V and 2 bases at J, with 12 bases in the middle. Per germline, CDR1 SNHLY and CDR2 FYNNEI. The CDR3 extends over 13 amino acids. CDR3 residues: CASGRTQNYGYTF. The CDR3 DNA reads TGTGCCAGCGGGAGGACACAAAACTATGGCTACACCTTC.

The chain carries TRBV27 and TRBJ2-2, with 7 bases lining up with TRBD1. Germline V gene sequence: CDR1 MNHEY, CDR2 SMNVEV (reference sequence). The CDR3 is made up of 19 amino acids. V lost 5 bases, J lost 1 base, and 16 bases stayed unmatched. As DNA, the CDR3 is TGTGCCAGCAGTAGCCCTATACGACAGGGCAAGGAGAACACCGGGGAGCTGTTTTTT. It is translated as CASSSPIRQGKENTGELFF.

The chain is built from TRBV5-4 and TRBJ1-3; TRBD1 aligns across 10 bases. This CDR3 contains 16 residues. CDR1 and CDR2 (germline): SGHNT, YYREEE (reference sequence). The trim removed 0 bases at V and 1 base at J, leaving 1 base unmatched. CDR3 region: CASSLGGQGSGNTIYF. In nucleotides, the CDR3 is TGTGCCAGCAGCTTGGGGGGACAGGGGTCTGGAAACACCATATATTTT.

The chain recombines TRBV9 with TRBJ1-1, with a possible D match to TRBD1 (5 bases). The germline V and J ends were trimmed by 2 bases and 3 bases, with 14 bases remaining between them. Per germline, CDR1 SGDLS and CDR2 YYNGEE. The CDR3 loop spans 15 amino acids. The CDR3 DNA is TGTGCCAGCAGCGTTACGGCAGGGAGGGACACTGAAGCTTTCTTT. Protein: CASSVTAGRDTEAFF.

The V call is TRBV7-6, the J call TRBJ2-6, with D possibly matching TRBD1 (6 bases). V was pared by 4 bases and J by 2 bases, with 9 bases between. The CDR3 spans 15 residues. Germline CDR1 SGHVS, CDR2 FNYEAQ. The chain's CDR3 is CASSYRAPGANVLTF. CDR3 DNA sequence: TGTGCCAGCAGCTACAGGGCCCCTGGGGCCAACGTCCTGACTTTC.